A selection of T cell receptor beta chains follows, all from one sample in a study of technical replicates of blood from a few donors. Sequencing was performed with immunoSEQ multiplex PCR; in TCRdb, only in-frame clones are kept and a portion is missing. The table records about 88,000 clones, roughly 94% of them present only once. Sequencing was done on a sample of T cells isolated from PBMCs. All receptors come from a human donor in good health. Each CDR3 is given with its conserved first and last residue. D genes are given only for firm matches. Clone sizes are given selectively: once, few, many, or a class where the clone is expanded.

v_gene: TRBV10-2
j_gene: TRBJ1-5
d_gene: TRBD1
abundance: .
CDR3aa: CASSEIDRANQPQHF
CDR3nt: TGCGCCAGCAGTGAGATTGACAGGGCCAATCAGCCCCAGCATTTT

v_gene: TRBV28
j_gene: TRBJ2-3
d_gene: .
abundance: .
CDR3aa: CASSFLGQDTQYF
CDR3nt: TGTGCCAGCAGTTTCCTAGGCCAAGATACGCAGTATTTT

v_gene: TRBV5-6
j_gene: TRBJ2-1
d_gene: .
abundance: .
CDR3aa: CASSVPKSSYNEQFF
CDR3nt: TGTGCCAGCAGCGTCCCCAAGAGCTCCTACAATGAGCAGTTCTTC

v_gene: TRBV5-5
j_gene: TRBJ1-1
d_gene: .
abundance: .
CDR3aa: CASSLFNQGTAEAFF
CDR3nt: TGTGCCAGCAGCTTGTTTAATCAGGGTACCGCTGAAGCTTTCTTT

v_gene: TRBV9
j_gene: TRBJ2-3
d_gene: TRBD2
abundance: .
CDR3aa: CASSAVAGGPRGTDTQYF
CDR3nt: TGTGCCAGCAGCGCGGTAGCGGGAGGGCCACGGGGCACAGATACGCAGTATTTT

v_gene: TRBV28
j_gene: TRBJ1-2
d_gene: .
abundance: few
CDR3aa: CASSQPGTLNYGYTF
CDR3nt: TGTGCCAGCAGTCAGCCCGGGACACTAAACTATGGCTACACCTTC

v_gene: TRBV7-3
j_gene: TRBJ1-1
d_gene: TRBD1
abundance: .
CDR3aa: CASSLAGGNTEAFF
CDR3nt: TGTGCCAGCAGCTTAGCAGGGGGAAACACTGAAGCTTTCTTT

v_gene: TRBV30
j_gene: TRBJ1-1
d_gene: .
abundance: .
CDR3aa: CAWTNGAGTEAFF
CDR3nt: TGTGCCTGGACTAACGGGGCGGGAACTGAAGCTTTCTTT

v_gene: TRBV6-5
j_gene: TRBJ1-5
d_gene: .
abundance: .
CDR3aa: CASSYSAFANQPQHF
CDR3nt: TGTGCCAGCAGTTACTCGGCTTTTGCTAATCAGCCCCAGCATTTT

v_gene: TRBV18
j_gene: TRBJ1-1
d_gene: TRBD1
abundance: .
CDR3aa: CASSTWTGEGVNTEAFF
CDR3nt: TGTGCCAGCTCAACCTGGACAGGGGAGGGCGTGAACACTGAAGCTTTCTTT

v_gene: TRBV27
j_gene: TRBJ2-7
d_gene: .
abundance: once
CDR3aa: CASSSSDSYEQYF
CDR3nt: TGTGCCAGCAGTTCTAGTGATTCCTACGAGCAGTACTTC

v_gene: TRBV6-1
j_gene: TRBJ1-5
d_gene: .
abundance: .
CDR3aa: CATAQGSNQPQHF
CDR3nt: TGTGCTACCGCCCAGGGAAGTAATCAGCCCCAGCATTTT

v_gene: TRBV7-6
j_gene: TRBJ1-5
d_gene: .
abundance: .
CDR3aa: CASSLGKGSNQPQHF
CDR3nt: TGTGCCAGCAGCTTAGGGAAGGGGAGCAATCAGCCCCAGCATTTT

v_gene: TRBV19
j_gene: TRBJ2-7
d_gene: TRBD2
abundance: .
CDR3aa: CASSSAAGPPYEQYF
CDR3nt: TGTGCCAGTAGTTCCGCAGCGGGACCCCCCTACGAGCAGTACTTC

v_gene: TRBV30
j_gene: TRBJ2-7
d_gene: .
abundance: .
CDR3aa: CAWRRPGIPYEQYF
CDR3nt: TGTGCCTGGAGACGGCCCGGGATCCCCTACGAGCAGTACTTC

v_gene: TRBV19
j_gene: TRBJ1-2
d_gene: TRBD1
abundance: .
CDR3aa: CASSTDRENLYGYTF
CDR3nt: TGTGCCAGTAGTACCGACAGGGAGAACCTCTATGGCTACACCTTC